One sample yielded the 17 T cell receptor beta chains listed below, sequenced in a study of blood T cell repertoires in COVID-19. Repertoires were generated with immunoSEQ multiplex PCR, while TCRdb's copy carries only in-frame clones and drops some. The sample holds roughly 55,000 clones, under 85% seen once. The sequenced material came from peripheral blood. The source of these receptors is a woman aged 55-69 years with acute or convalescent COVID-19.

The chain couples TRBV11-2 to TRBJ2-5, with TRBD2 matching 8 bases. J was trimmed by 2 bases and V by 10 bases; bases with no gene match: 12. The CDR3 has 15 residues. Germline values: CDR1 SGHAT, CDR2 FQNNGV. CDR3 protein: CATSPITGGQETQYF. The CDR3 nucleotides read TGTGCCACATCTCCAATCACGGGGGGGCAAGAGACCCAGTACTTC.

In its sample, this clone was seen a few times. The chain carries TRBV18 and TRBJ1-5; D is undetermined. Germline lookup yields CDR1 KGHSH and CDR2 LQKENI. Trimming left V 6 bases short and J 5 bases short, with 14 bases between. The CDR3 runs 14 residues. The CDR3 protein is CASSSGSGDQPQHF. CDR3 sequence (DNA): TGTGCCAGCTCCTCCGGGAGCGGGGATCAGCCCCAGCATTTT.

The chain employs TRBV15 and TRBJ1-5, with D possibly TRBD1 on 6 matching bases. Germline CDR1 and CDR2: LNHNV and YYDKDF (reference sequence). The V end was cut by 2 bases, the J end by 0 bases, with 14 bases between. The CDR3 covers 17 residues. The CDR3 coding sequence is TGTGCCACCAGCAGAACCGGCGGGGGCTATAGCAATCAGCCCCAGCATTTT. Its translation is CATSRTGGGYSNQPQHF.

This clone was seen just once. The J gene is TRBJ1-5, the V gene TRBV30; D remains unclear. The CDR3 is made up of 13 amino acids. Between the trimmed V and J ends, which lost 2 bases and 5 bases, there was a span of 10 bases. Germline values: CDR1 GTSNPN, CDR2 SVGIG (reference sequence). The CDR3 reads CAWSQVGDQPQHF. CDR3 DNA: TGTGCCTGGAGTCAAGTGGGAGATCAGCCCCAGCATTTT.

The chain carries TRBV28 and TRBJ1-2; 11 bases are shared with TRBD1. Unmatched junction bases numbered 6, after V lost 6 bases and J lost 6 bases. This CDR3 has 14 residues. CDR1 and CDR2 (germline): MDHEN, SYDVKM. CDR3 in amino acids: CASSLTDRGHGYTF. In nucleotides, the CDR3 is TGTGCCAGCAGCCTCACGGACAGGGGGCATGGCTACACCTTC.

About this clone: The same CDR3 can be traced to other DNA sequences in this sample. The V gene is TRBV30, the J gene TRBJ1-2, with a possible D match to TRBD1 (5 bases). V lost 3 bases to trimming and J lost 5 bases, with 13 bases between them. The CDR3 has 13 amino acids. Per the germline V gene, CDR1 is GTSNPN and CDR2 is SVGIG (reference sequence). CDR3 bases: TGTGCCTGGAGCCGAGACAGACCTTATGGCTACACCTTC. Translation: CAWSRDRPYGYTF.

The CDR3 spells CASSVQGARSYEQYF. Here the CDR3 DNA reads TGCGCCAGCAGCGTCCAGGGGGCTAGATCCTACGAGCAGTACTTC. The chain has TRBV5-1 and TRBJ2-7; 8 bases are a match to TRBD1. This CDR3 has 15 amino acids. The junction had 7 bases not matched to a gene; V was cut back by 4 bases and J by 1 base. The germline V gene encodes CDR1 SGHRS and CDR2 YFSETQ.

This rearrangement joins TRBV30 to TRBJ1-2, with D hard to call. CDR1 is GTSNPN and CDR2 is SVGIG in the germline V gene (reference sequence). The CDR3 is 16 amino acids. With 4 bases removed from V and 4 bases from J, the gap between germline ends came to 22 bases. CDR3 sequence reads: CAWINLVEAAVYGYTF. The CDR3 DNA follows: TGTGCCTGGATCAACCTGGTGGAGGCGGCGGTCTATGGCTACACCTTC. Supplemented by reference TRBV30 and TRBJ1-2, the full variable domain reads SQTIHQWPATLVQPVGSPLSLECTVEGTSNPNLYWYRQAAGRGLQLLFYSVGIGQISSEVPQNLSASRPQDRQFILSSKKLLLSDSGFYLCAWINLVEAAVYGYTFGSGTRLTVV.

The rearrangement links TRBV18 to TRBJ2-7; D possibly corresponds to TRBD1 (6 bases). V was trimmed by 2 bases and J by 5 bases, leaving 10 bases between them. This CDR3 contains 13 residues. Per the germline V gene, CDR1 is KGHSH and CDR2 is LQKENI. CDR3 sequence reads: CASSPNRVNEQYF. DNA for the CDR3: TGTGCCAGCTCACCAAACAGGGTAAACGAGCAGTACTTC.

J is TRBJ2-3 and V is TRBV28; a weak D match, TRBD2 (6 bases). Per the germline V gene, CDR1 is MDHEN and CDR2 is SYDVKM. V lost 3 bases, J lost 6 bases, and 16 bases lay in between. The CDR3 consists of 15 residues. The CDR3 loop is CASSFRDWIRDTQYF. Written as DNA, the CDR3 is TGTGCCAGCAGTTTCCGGGACTGGATCAGGGATACGCAGTATTTT.

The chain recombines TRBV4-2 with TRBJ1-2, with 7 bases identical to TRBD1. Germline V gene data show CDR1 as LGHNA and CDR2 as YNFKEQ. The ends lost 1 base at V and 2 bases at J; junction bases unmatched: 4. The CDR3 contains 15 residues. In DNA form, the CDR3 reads TGTGCCAGCAGCCAAGGGGACAGCGGGAACTATGGCTACACCTTC. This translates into CASSQGDSGNYGYTF.

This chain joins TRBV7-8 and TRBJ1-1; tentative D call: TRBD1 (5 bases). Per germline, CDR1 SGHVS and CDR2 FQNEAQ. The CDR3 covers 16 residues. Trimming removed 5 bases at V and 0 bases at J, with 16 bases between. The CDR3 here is CASSPETGPVNTEAFF. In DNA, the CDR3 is TGTGCCAGCAGCCCAGAAACAGGACCGGTGAACACTGAAGCTTTCTTT.

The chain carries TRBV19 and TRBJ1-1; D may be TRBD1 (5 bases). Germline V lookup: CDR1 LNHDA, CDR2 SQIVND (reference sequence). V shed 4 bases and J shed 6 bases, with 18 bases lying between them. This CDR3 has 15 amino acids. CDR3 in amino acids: CASSTSGGWGAEAFF. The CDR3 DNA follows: TGTGCCAGTAGTACCAGCGGGGGTTGGGGTGCTGAAGCTTTCTTT.

CDR3 amino acids: CATGGPSARFSEQFF. CDR3 coding DNA: TGTGCCACGGGGGGGCCCTCAGCACGTTTCAGTGAGCAGTTCTTC. The rearrangement joins TRBV19 to TRBJ2-1, with 8 bases that match TRBD2. The CDR3 totals 15 residues. The ends lost 10 bases at V and 9 bases at J; junction bases unmatched: 17. Germline CDR1 is LNHDA and CDR2 is SQIVND (reference sequence).

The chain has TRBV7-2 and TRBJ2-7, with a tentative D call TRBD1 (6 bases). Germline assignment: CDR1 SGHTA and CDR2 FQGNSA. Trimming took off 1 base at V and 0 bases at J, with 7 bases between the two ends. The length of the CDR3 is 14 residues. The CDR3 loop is CASSLEDSSYEQYF. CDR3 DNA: TGTGCCAGCAGCTTAGAGGACAGCTCCTACGAGCAGTACTTC.

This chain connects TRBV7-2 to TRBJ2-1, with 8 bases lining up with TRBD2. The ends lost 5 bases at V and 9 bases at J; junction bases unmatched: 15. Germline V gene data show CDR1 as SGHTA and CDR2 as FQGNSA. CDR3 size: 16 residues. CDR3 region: CASSPLRAGVTGEQFF. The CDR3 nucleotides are TGTGCCAGCAGCCCTCTGCGAGCGGGAGTGACGGGTGAGCAGTTCTTC. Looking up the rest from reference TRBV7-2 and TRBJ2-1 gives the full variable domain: GAGVSQSPSNKVTEKGKDVELRCDPISGHTALYWYRQSLGQGLEFLIYFQGNSAPDKSGLPSDRFSAERTGGSVSTLTIQRTQQEDSAVYLCASSPLRAGVTGEQFFGPGTRLTVL.

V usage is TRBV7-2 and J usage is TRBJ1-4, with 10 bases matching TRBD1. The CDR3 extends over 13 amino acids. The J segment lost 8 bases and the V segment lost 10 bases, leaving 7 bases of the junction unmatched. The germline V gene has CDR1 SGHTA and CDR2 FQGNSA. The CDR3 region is CATGQGTAEKLFF. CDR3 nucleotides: TGTGCCACGGGACAGGGGACGGCGGAAAAACTGTTTTTT.